One and the same sample provided the 6 T cell receptor beta chains below, sequenced in a study of blood T cell repertoires in COVID-19 (TCRdb year 2020). Library preparation used the immunoSEQ multiplex PCR assay. Held by TCRdb, this immuneACCESS table contains in-frame sequences only and omits some clones. Under half of the omission traces to an unresolved V gene where checked; the cause of the rest is unknown. In this sample the table shows under 12,000 clones, approximately 89% of which occur a single time. The ten largest clones take up under 5.5% of the sample. Sequencing was performed on peripheral blood. All receptors derive from a human donor in a cohort sampled during active COVID-19.

The chain uses TRBV5-4 and TRBJ1-1; 10 nucleotides match TRBD1. Per the germline V gene, CDR1 is SGHNT and CDR2 is YYREEE (reference sequence). This CDR3 has 15 residues. The ends lost 5 bases at V and 3 bases at J; junction bases unmatched: 7. CDR3 nucleotide sequence: TGTGCCAGCAGAAGGACAGGGGGAGGATACACTGAAGCTTTCTTT. It is translated as CASRRTGGGYTEAFF.

This sequence joins TRBV19 and TRBJ2-2; D not resolved. With 5 bases removed from V and 7 bases from J, the gap between germline ends came to 11 bases. This CDR3 contains 13 residues. Germline CDR1 is LNHDA and CDR2 is SQIVND (reference sequence). This CDR3 reads CASSSRLGGELFF. In DNA form, the CDR3 reads TGTGCCAGTAGTTCCCGACTGGGCGGGGAGCTGTTTTTT.

This clone is a singleton in its sample. This chain connects TRBV11-2 to TRBJ1-2, with D possibly being TRBD1 (5 bases). V was trimmed by 1 base and J by 4 bases, leaving 10 bases between them. The germline V gene has CDR1 SGHAT and CDR2 FQNNGV. The CDR3 is made up of 14 amino acids. CDR3 DNA sequence: TGTGCCAGCAGCTTAGCGGGCAGGGTCTATGGCTACACCTTC. Translation: CASSLAGRVYGYTF.

J is TRBJ2-7 and V is TRBV7-6, with D perhaps matching TRBD1 (5 bases). From germline, CDR1 is SGHVS and CDR2 FNYEAQ. Trimming removed 2 bases at V and 6 bases at J, with 17 bases between. The CDR3 spans 15 residues. The CDR3 here is CASSLRQGMGGEQYF. The CDR3 DNA reads as TGTGCCAGCAGCTTAAGGCAGGGAATGGGTGGCGAGCAGTACTTC.

This clone has only one observation. V and J are TRBV12-3 or TRBV12-4 and TRBJ1-2; D may be TRBD1 (5 bases). Trimming cost V 8 bases and J 7 bases, with 17 bases left between them. The CDR3 is 13 amino acids. Here the CDR3 reads CASAPGGLGGYTF. CDR3 DNA sequence: TGTGCCAGCGCCCCGGGGGGGTTGGGTGGCTACACCTTC.

The V gene is TRBV6-6, the J gene TRBJ2-3; a possible D gene is TRBD1 (5 bases). CDR3 length: 14 amino acids. Germline V gene data show CDR1 as MNHNY and CDR2 as SVGAGI (reference sequence). The V end lost 6 bases, the J end lost 4 bases, and 14 bases lay between the germline ends. The CDR3 DNA follows: TGTGCCAGCAGCCGTTGGGCAGGGTCAGATACGCAGTATTTT. Its translation is CASSRWAGSDTQYF.